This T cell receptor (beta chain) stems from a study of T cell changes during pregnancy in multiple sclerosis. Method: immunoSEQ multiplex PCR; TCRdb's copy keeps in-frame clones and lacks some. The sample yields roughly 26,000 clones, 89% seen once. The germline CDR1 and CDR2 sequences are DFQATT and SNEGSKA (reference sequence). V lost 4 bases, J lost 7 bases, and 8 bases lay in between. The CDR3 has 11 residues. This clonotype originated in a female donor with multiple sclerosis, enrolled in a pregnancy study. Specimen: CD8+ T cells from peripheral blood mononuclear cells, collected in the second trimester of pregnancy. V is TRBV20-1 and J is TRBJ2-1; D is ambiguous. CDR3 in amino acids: CSANRWNEQFF. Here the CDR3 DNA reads TGCAGTGCTAATCGGTGGAATGAGCAGTTCTTC.